The clone carrying this T cell receptor beta chain appeared a few times. These data originate in a study of blood T cells in healthy people across ages. For the second PCR, which ran for roughly 6 to 12 cycles, a sample-barcoded 5' primer and a J-beta primer mix were used. TCRdb processed the 5' RACE reads anew with MiXCR; each CDR3 protein has one entry. The table lists around 1,100,000 distinct CDR3 sequences, 30% to 40% of them singletons, with under 15% in the top ten. The TCR was taken from a man between 18 and 35 years old in good health. The specimen sequenced was blood.

The CDR3 region has the DNA TGTGCCAGCAGTGGGGGGCTTTTAGCGGGAAATGAGCAGTTCTTC. It encodes CASSGGLLAGNEQFF. The rearrangement uses TRBV2 and TRBJ2-1; 8 nucleotides match TRBD2. The V segment lost 4 bases and the J segment 7 bases; nucleotides outside the gene matches: 9. Germline-derived CDR1 and CDR2 are SNHLY and FYNNEI. This CDR3 has 15 amino acids.